Below are 29 T cell receptor beta chains sequenced from a single sample in a study of blood T cell repertoires in COVID-19. TCRdb's table, derived via immunoSEQ multiplex PCR, lists solely in-frame clones and lacks some. The profile shows about 260,000 clones, roughly 87% of them singletons. Material for sequencing was peripheral blood. These receptors all come from a woman in her forties or fifties who had recovered from COVID-19.

DNA of the CDR3: TGTGCCAGCAGTTTACGTGGTGGGGCGGGGCGGAAACTGTTTTTT. Protein product: CASSLRGGAGRKLFF. V gene TRBV28 combines with J gene TRBJ1-4, with D maybe TRBD1 (5 bases). Trimming removed 2 bases at V and 11 bases at J, with 18 bases between. The germline V gene encodes CDR1 MDHEN and CDR2 SYDVKM. The CDR3 totals 15 residues.

The chain employs TRBV2 and TRBJ1-1; D not resolved. This CDR3 contains 15 residues. V was trimmed by 0 bases and J by 6 bases, leaving 14 bases between them. Germline CDR1 and CDR2: SNHLY and FYNNEI. The CDR3 is CASSEATTLLSEAFF. CDR3 nucleotide sequence: TGTGCCAGCAGTGAAGCAACCACTCTCCTATCTGAAGCTTTCTTT. The whole variable domain, filled in from reference TRBV2 and TRBJ1-1, reads EPEVTQTPSHQVTQMGQEVILRCVPISNHLYFYWYRQILGQKVEFLVSFYNNEISEKSEIFDDQFSVERPDGSNFTLKIRSTKLEDSAMYFCASSEATTLLSEAFFGQGTRLTVV.

The CDR3 loop reads CATSPGTSRTYGYTF. CDR3 coding DNA: TGTGCCACCAGCCCAGGGACAAGCAGGACCTATGGCTACACCTTC. This chain joins TRBV15 and TRBJ1-2, with a tentative D call TRBD1 (6 bases). In germline, CDR1 is LNHNV, CDR2 YYDKDF (reference sequence). The CDR3 sequence is 15 residues long. The ends were cut back, 5 bases at V and 4 bases at J, with 17 bases in the middle. The full variable domain, with the rest looked up from reference TRBV15 and TRBJ1-2, is DAMVIQNPRYQVTQFGKPVTLSCSQTLNHNVMYWYQQKSSQAPKLLFHYYDKDFNNEADTPDNFQSRRPNTSFCFLDIRSPGLGDTAMYLCATSPGTSRTYGYTFGSGTRLTVV.

The chain has TRBV30 and TRBJ2-1; the D gene is possibly TRBD2 (5 bases). The CDR3 totals 13 residues. The ends were cut back, 0 bases at V and 8 bases at J, with 11 bases in the middle. Germline lookup yields CDR1 GTSNPN and CDR2 SVGIG (reference sequence). CDR3 DNA sequence: TGTGCCTGGAGTGTTGGAGCGGCGGATGAGCAGTTCTTC. It translates to CAWSVGAADEQFF.

The chain employs TRBV4-1 and TRBJ1-1, with TRBD1 identical over 8 bases. Germline CDR1 MGHRA, CDR2 YSYEKL. The CDR3 is 16 residues long. V shed 3 bases, J shed 5 bases, and the junction held 11 bases outside the gene matches. The CDR3 loop reads CASSHARGPGKTEAFF. DNA for the CDR3: TGCGCCAGCAGCCATGCCAGGGGGCCTGGAAAAACTGAAGCTTTCTTT.

The V gene is TRBV11-3, the J gene TRBJ1-1; D is ambiguous. Germline loops: CDR1 SGHNT, CDR2 YENEEA. There are 13 residues in the CDR3. V lost 1 base and J 1 base, leaving 4 bases between the germline ends. The CDR3 region has the DNA TGTGCCAGCAGCTTAGGGCAGAACACTGAAGCTTTCTTT. This codes for CASSLGQNTEAFF.

J is TRBJ2-6 and V is TRBV7-9, with a possible D match to TRBD1 (6 bases). This CDR3 comprises 16 residues. V was clipped by 6 bases and J by 0 bases, with 12 bases between them. Germline assignment: CDR1 SEHNR and CDR2 FQNEAQ (reference sequence). The DNA of the CDR3 is TGTGCCAGCAGGCAAAACAGGGTCTCTGGGGCCAACGTCCTGACTTTC. Protein sequence: CASRQNRVSGANVLTF.

The chain combines TRBV27 with TRBJ2-3; the D gene is possibly TRBD2 (5 bases). Germline-derived CDR1 and CDR2 are MNHEY and SMNVEV (reference sequence). Trimming pared 4 bases from V and 8 bases from J, leaving 10 bases between. There are 12 residues in the CDR3. This chain's CDR3 is CASSSGIGTQYF. CDR3 coding DNA: TGTGCCAGCAGTTCCGGGATTGGTACGCAGTATTTT.

Remarks on this clone: The same CDR3 is also encoded by other DNA sequences in this sample. The chain uses TRBV7-2 and TRBJ2-3, with D uncertain. V gave up 3 bases and J gave up 1 base, with 8 bases separating them. Germline V gene data show CDR1 as SGHTA and CDR2 as FQGNSA. This CDR3 is 14 amino acids long. The DNA for the CDR3 is TGTGCCAGCAGCTTGGCCAGCGGCACAGATACGCAGTATTTT. Encoded protein: CASSLASGTDTQYF.

The rearrangement uses TRBV5-5 and TRBJ2-5; the match to TRBD1 covers 9 bases. CDR3 length equals 14 residues. Germline assignment: CDR1 SGHKS and CDR2 YYEKEE (reference sequence). The V and J ends lost 1 base and 4 bases, in that order; junction bases with no gene match: 2. The CDR3 protein is CASSLRTGVETQYF. CDR3 bases: TGTGCCAGCAGCTTGAGGACAGGGGTAGAGACCCAGTACTTC. The full variable domain, in which reference TRBV5-5 and TRBJ2-5 provide the parts outside the CDR3, is DAGVTQSPTHLIKTRGQQVTLRCSPISGHKSVSWYQQVLGQGPQFIFQYYEKEERGRGNFPDRFSARQFPNYSSELNVNALLLGDSALYLCASSLRTGVETQYFGPGTRLLVL.

The rearrangement links TRBV29-1 to TRBJ1-1, with TRBD1 as a possible D gene (6 bases). Trimming took 4 bases from V and 0 from J, leaving 18 bases between them. Germline V gene data show CDR1 as SQVTM and CDR2 as ANQGSEA. The CDR3 is 16 residues long. The CDR3 loop is CSVGVAGGRMNTEAFF. For the CDR3, the DNA is TGCAGCGTTGGGGTCGCGGGGGGGCGGATGAACACTGAAGCTTTCTTT.

The chain links TRBV2 to TRBJ1-6; possible D gene TRBD1, 5 bases. Trimming shortened V by 6 bases and J by 6 bases, and 18 bases separated the two germline ends. Germline CDR1 is SNHLY and CDR2 is FYNNEI. This CDR3 has 16 residues. CDR3 DNA: TGTGCCAGCAGCGCAGACGTTGGGGGACTTAATTCACCCCTCCACTTT. It specifies CASSADVGGLNSPLHF.

V usage is TRBV7-8 and J usage is TRBJ2-6; D is perhaps TRBD1 (7 bases). From germline, CDR1 is SGHVS and CDR2 FQNEAQ. V gave up 2 bases and J gave up 0 bases, with 17 bases separating them. The CDR3 contains 19 residues. The CDR3 spells CASSLWRDSTRSGANVLTF. CDR3 DNA: TGTGCCAGCAGCTTATGGAGGGACAGCACCCGCTCTGGGGCCAACGTCCTGACTTTC.

This clone was seen only once. This chain uses TRBV19 with TRBJ1-1, with 9 nucleotides matching TRBD1. The germline V gene encodes CDR1 LNHDA and CDR2 SQIVND (reference sequence). J was trimmed by 9 bases and V by 5 bases; bases with no gene match: 10. The CDR3 length is 14 residues. The CDR3 sequence: CASSQPGQGIKAFF. CDR3 in DNA: TGTGCCAGTAGTCAACCGGGACAGGGAATTAAAGCTTTCTTT.

The chain employs TRBV28 and TRBJ1-1, with D possibly being TRBD1 (6 bases). This CDR3 is built from 12 residues. Germline V gene lookup returns CDR1 MDHEN and CDR2 SYDVKM. The V gene lost 8 bases and the J gene lost 11 bases, with 18 bases spanning the gap. The CDR3 DNA reads TGTGCCAGCGTTCGACAGGCGAGCTTGGCTTTCTTT. This gives the protein CASVRQASLAFF.

This clone was observed a few times. The chain employs TRBV30 and TRBJ2-6; no clear D. There are 14 residues in the CDR3. Trimming took off 0 bases at V and 1 base at J, with 4 bases between the two ends. Germline loops: CDR1 GTSNPN, CDR2 SVGIG (reference sequence). CDR3 residues: CAWSVGSGANVLTF. CDR3 nucleotides: TGTGCCTGGAGTGTCGGGTCTGGGGCCAACGTCCTGACTTTC.

This clone was recorded only once. The J gene is TRBJ2-7, the V gene TRBV5-4, with TRBD2 matching over 14 bases. The V and J ends lost 2 bases and 2 bases, in that order; junction bases with no gene match: 6. This CDR3 comprises 17 residues. The germline CDR1 and CDR2 sequences are SGHNT and YYREEE (reference sequence). The CDR3 loop reads CASSFGGTSGRAYEQYF. The CDR3 DNA reads as TGTGCCAGCAGCTTCGGTGGGACTAGCGGGAGAGCCTACGAGCAGTACTTC.

This chain links TRBV27 with TRBJ2-1, with D possibly being TRBD2 (5 bases). The germline V gene has CDR1 MNHEY and CDR2 SMNVEV (reference sequence). CDR3 length equals 15 residues. V gave up 6 bases and J gave up 7 bases, with 19 bases separating them. In DNA form, the CDR3 reads TGTGCCAGCAGCCCGATCTCGGAGGTCTATAATGAGCAGTTCTTC. Translated: CASSPISEVYNEQFF.

The CDR3 sequence: CSVEEGANEQFF. CDR3 DNA: TGCAGCGTTGAAGAAGGAGCCAATGAGCAGTTCTTC. The chain links TRBV29-1 to TRBJ2-1; D is unclear. The CDR3 is made up of 12 amino acids. Trimming shortened V by 0 bases and J by 6 bases, and 6 bases separated the two germline ends. The V gene's germline CDR1 is SQVTM and CDR2 ANQGSEA.

The CDR3 sequence: CASSQSPGTSGGNTQYF. CDR3 DNA: TGTGCCAGCAGCCAAAGCCCCGGGACTAGCGGGGGAAATACGCAGTATTTT. The V call is TRBV4-2, the J call TRBJ2-3; 14 nucleotides agree with TRBD2. The CDR3 contains 17 residues. CDR1 is LGHNA and CDR2 is YNFKEQ in the germline V gene. With V trimmed by 2 bases and J by 7 bases, 8 bases remained unmatched.

This clone has just one count. This CDR3 is CASSRLAGLDEQYF. The CDR3 DNA reads TGTGCCAGCAGTCGACTAGCAGGTCTTGACGAGCAGTACTTC. The chain couples TRBV7-3 to TRBJ2-7, with TRBD2 identical over 7 bases. The CDR3 spans 14 residues. The germline gives CDR1 SGHTA, CDR2 FQGTGA. The trim removed 6 bases at V and 5 bases at J, leaving 10 bases unmatched.

This clone was picked up a small number of times. Other DNA sequences in the sample encode the same CDR3. The rearrangement joins TRBV27 to TRBJ2-7, with D perhaps TRBD1 (6 bases). The germline gives CDR1 MNHEY, CDR2 SMNVEV (reference sequence). The CDR3 consists of 12 residues. Trimming removed 5 bases at V and 4 bases at J, with 9 bases between. For the CDR3, the DNA is TGTGCCAGCAGTCCCACAGGGTACGAGCAGTACTTC. Translated, it gives CASSPTGYEQYF.

This chain connects TRBV2 to TRBJ2-5; D may be TRBD1 (5 bases). The CDR3 covers 13 residues. Trimming took off 6 bases at V and 5 bases at J, with 13 bases between the two ends. Germline CDR1 SNHLY, CDR2 FYNNEI. The CDR3 bases are TGTGCCAGCAGCAGGGATCCACAGGAGACCCAGTACTTC. This encodes CASSRDPQETQYF.

The chain uses TRBV6-2 or TRBV6-3 and TRBJ1-1; no definite D call. V was trimmed by 2 bases and J by 2 bases, leaving 6 bases between them. Germline-derived CDR1 and CDR2 are MNHEY and SVGEGT. This CDR3 has 13 amino acids. CDR3 sequence: CASSYASNTEAFF. The CDR3 DNA sequence: TGTGCCAGCAGTTACGCCAGTAACACTGAAGCTTTCTTT.

The V gene is TRBV28, the J gene TRBJ2-7; TRBD1 aligns across 10 bases. This CDR3 is 14 amino acids long. Germline CDR1 is MDHEN and CDR2 is SYDVKM. J lost 0 bases, V lost 7 bases, and 3 bases had no gene match. The CDR3 loop reads CASTRDRGSYEQYF. The CDR3 nucleotides read TGTGCCAGCACCCGGGACAGGGGCTCCTACGAGCAGTACTTC.

This chain connects TRBV5-5 to TRBJ2-3, with 7 bases matching TRBD1. The germline gives CDR1 SGHKS, CDR2 YYEKEE (reference sequence). The CDR3 covers 16 residues. V gave up 0 bases and J gave up 5 bases; unmatched junction bases: 9. In DNA, the CDR3 is TGTGCCAGCAGCTTGGGGATGGACAGGATTGGAGATACGCAGTATTTT. Translating gives CASSLGMDRIGDTQYF.

The V call is TRBV11-2, the J call TRBJ2-5; 10 bases agree with TRBD2. The CDR3 totals 16 residues. Trimming at V came to 5 bases and at J to 2 bases, leaving 8 bases not matched to a gene. Germline-derived CDR1 and CDR2 are SGHAT and FQNNGV. In DNA form, the CDR3 reads TGTGCCAGCAGCGCAAGGACTAGCGGAATACAAGAGACCCAGTACTTC. Its protein is CASSARTSGIQETQYF.

V and J are TRBV2 and TRBJ2-3, with D possibly being TRBD1 (5 bases). V dropped 9 bases and J dropped 0 bases, with 16 bases sitting between them. The CDR3 covers 15 residues. Germline loops: CDR1 SNHLY, CDR2 FYNNEI. CDR3 residues: CARTDEETSTDTQYF. The CDR3 DNA reads as TGTGCCAGGACAGACGAAGAAACTAGCACAGATACGCAGTATTTT.

The CDR3 region has the DNA TGTGCCATCAGTGATCCCACAGTCAGCAATGAGCAGTTCTTC. Its translation: CAISDPTVSNEQFF. The genes are TRBV10-3 and TRBJ2-1; D uncertain. This CDR3 contains 14 residues. Germline CDR1 reads ENHRY; CDR2 reads SYGVKD. The V end lost 3 bases, the J end lost 6 bases, and 12 bases lay between the germline ends.